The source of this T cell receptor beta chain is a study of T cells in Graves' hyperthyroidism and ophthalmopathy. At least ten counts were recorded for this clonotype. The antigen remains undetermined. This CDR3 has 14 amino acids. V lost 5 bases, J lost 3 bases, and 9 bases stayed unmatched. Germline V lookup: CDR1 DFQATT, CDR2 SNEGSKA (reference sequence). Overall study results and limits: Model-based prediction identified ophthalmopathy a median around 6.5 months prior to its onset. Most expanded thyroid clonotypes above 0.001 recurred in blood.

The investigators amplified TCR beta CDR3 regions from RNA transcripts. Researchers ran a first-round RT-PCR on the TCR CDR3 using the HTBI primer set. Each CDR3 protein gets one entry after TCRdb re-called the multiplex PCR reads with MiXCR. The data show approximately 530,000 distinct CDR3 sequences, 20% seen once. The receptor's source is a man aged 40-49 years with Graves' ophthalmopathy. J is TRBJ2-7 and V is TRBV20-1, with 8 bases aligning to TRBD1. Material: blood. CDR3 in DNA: TGCAGTGCTCGATCAGGGGACAGGATCTACGAGCAGTACTTC. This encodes CSARSGDRIYEQYF.